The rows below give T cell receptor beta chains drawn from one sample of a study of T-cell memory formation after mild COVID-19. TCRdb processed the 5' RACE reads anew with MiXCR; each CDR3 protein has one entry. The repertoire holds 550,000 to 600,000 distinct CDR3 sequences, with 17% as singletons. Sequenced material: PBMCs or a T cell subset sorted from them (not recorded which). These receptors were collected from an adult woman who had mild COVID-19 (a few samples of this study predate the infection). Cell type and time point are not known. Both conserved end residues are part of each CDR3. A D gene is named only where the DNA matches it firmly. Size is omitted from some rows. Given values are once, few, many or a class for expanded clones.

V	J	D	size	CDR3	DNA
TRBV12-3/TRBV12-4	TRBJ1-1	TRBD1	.	CASTIRHQIRGSEAFF	TGTGCCAGCACCATCCGCCACCAAATCAGGGGGTCTGAAGCTTTCTTT
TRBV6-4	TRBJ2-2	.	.	CASSDYPGSTGELFF	TGTGCCAGCAGTGACTACCCTGGTTCGACCGGGGAGCTGTTTTTT
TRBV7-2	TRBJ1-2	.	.	CASSLDKGRAYGYTF	TGTGCCAGCAGCTTAGATAAGGGACGGGCCTATGGCTACACCTTC
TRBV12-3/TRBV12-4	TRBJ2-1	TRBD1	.	CASSLGDSHNEQFF	TGTGCCAGCAGTTTAGGGGACAGTCACAATGAGCAGTTCTTC
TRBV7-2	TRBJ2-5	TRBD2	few	CASSQASGGVETQYF	TGTGCCAGCAGTCAAGCTAGCGGGGGGGTAGAGACCCAGTACTTC
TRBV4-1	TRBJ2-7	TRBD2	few	CASSQERLAGTYEQYF	TGCGCCAGCAGCCAAGAAAGACTAGCGGGCACCTACGAGCAGTACTTC
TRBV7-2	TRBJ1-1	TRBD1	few	CASSRDRGLGNTEAFF	TGTGCCAGCAGCCGGGACAGGGGGCTCGGGAACACTGAAGCTTTCTTT
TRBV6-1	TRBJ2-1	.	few	CASSDKAYNEQFF	TGTGCCAGCAGTGATAAAGCCTACAATGAGCAGTTCTTC
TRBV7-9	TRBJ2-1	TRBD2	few	CASSSLLAGLSYNEQFF	TGTGCCAGCAGCTCCCTCCTAGCGGGCCTATCCTACAATGAGCAGTTCTTC
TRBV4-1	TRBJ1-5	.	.	CASSQGRVRDTHNQPQHF	TGCGCCAGCAGCCAGGGGAGGGTAAGGGACACCCACAATCAGCCCCAGCATTTT
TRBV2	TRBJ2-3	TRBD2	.	CASSAGLAGNTDTQYF	TGTGCCAGCAGTGCGGGACTAGCGGGGAACACAGATACGCAGTATTTT
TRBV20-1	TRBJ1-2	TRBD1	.	CRPRDFGTGYGYTF	TGCAGGCCAAGGGATTTCGGGACAGGTTATGGCTACACCTTC
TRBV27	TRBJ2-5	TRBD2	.	CASSLSSGYQETQYF	TGTGCCAGCAGTTTATCTAGCGGGTACCAAGAGACCCAGTACTTC
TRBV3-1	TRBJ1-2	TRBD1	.	CASSQGWDRAYYGYTF	TGTGCCAGCAGCCAAGGCTGGGACAGGGCTTATTATGGCTACACCTTC
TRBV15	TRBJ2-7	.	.	CATSRDGTGSYEQYF	TGTGCCACCAGCAGAGATGGGACTGGCTCCTACGAGCAGTACTTC
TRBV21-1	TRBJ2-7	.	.	CASSKEEILAGGRVDEQYF	TGTGCCAGCAGCAAAGAAGAAATACTAGCGGGGGGGCGAGTAGACGAGCAGTACTTC
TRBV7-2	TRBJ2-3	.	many	CASSFGRITDTQYF	TGTGCCAGCAGCTTTGGACGGATCACAGATACGCAGTATTTT
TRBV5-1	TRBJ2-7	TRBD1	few	CASSQTGTGGYEQYF	TGCGCCAGCAGCCAAACCGGGACAGGGGGTTACGAGCAGTACTTC
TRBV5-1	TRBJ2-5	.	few	CASSLAAAEETQYF	TGCGCCAGCAGCTTGGCGGCGGCAGAAGAGACCCAGTACTTC
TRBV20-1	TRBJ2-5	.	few	CSARGPEMAETQYF	TGCAGTGCTAGGGGTCCGGAGATGGCGGAGACCCAGTACTTC
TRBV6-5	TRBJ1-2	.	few	CASSYSEGTVENYGYTF	TGTGCCAGCAGTTACTCGGAGGGAACAGTCGAAAACTATGGCTACACCTTC
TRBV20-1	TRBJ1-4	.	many	CSARDNRVNEKLFF	TGCAGTGCTAGAGATAACAGGGTTAATGAAAAACTGTTTTTT
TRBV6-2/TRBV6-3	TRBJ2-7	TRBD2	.	CASSYSGPVVGTSGRSPYEQYF	TGTGCCAGCAGTTACTCGGGCCCCGTCGTAGGGACTAGCGGGAGGAGTCCCTACGAGCAGTACTTC
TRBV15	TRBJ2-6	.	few	CATSRDVPGYYSGANVLTF	TGTGCCACCAGCAGAGATGTTCCAGGGTATTACTCTGGGGCCAACGTCCTGACTTTC
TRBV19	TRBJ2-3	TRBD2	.	CASSSGRSPDTQYF	TGTGCCAGTAGTAGCGGGAGATCCCCCGATACGCAGTATTTT
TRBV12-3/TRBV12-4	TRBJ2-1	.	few	CASTLGPLGEQFF	TGTGCCAGCACCCTGGGACCTCTGGGTGAGCAGTTCTTC
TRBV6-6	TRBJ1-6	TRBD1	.	CASSEGQGNNSPLHF	TGTGCCAGCAGTGAAGGACAGGGTAACAATTCACCCCTCCACTTT
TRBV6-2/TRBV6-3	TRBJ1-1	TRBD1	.	CASSPPGQAHEAFF	TGTGCCAGCAGTCCCCCCGGACAGGCCCATGAAGCTTTCTTT
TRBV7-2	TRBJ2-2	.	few	CASSRPGLPFTGELFF	TGTGCCAGCAGTCGTCCGGGACTCCCGTTCACCGGGGAGCTGTTTTTT